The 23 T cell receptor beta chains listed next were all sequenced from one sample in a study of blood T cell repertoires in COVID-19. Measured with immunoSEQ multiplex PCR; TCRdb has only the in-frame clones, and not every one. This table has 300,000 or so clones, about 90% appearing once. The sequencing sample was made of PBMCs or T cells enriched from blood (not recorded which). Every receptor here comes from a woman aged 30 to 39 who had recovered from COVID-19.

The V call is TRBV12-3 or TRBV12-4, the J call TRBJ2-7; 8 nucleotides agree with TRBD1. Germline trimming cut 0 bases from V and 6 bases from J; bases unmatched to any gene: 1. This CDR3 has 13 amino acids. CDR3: CASSLAGTGEQYF. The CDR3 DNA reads TGTGCCAGCAGTTTAGCCGGGACAGGCGAGCAGTACTTC.

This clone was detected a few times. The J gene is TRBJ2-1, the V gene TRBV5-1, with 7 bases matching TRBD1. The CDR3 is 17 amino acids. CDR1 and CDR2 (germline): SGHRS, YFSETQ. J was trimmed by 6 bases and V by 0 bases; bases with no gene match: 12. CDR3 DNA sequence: TGCGCCAGCAGCTTGGCGTTGGGACAGTACGATACCAATGAGCAGTTCTTC. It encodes CASSLALGQYDTNEQFF.

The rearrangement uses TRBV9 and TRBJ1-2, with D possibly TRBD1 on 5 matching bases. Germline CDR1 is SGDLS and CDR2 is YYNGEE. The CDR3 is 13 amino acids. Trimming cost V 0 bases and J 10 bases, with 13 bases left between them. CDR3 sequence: CASSVGAREVYTF. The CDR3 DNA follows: TGTGCCAGCAGCGTAGGTGCCAGGGAAGTCTACACCTTC.

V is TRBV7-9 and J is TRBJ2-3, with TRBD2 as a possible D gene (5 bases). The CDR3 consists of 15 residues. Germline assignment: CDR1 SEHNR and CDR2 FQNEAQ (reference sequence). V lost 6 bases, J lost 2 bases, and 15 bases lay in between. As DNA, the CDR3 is TGTGCCAGCAGTACCGGGATCAGAAACACAGATACGCAGTATTTT. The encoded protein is CASSTGIRNTDTQYF.

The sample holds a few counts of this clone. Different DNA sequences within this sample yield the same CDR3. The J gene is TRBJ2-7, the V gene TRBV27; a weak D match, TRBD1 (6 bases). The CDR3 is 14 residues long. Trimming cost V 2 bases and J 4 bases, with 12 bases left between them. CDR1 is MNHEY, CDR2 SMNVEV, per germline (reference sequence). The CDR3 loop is CASSLTGSAYEQYF. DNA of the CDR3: TGTGCCAGCAGTTTAACAGGGTCAGCGTACGAGCAGTACTTC.

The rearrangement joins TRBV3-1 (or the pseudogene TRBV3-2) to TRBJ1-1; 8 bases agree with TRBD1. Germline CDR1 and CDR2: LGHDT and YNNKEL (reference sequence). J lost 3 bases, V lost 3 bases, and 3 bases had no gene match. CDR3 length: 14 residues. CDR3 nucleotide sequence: TGTGCCAGCAGCCAGGCAGGGGGCGACACTGAAGCTTTCTTT. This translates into CASSQAGGDTEAFF.

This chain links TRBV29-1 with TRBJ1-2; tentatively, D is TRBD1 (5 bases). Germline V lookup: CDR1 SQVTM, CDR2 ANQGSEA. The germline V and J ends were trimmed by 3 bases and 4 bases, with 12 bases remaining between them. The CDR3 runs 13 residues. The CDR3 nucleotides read TGCAGCGTTGATGGAGGGGCGCGCTATGGCTACACCTTC. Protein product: CSVDGGARYGYTF.

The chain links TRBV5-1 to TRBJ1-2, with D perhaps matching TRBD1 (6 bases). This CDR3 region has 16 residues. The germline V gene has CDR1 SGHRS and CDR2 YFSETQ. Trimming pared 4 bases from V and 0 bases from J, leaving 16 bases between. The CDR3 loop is CASSPEQGGANYGYTF. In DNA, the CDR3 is TGCGCCAGCAGCCCAGAACAGGGAGGGGCTAACTATGGCTACACCTTC.

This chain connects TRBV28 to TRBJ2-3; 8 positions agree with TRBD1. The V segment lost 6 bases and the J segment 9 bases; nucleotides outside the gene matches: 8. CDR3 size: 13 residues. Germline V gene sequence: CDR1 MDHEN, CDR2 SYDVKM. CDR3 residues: CASSVRTGRTQYF. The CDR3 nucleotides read TGTGCCAGCAGCGTAAGGACAGGGAGAACGCAGTATTTT.

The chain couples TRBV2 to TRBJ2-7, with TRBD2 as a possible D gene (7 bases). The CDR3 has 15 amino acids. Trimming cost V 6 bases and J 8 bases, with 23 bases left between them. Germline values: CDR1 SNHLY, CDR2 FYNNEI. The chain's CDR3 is CASRRGAGAQSQQYF. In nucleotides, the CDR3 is TGTGCCAGCAGACGCGGCGCGGGGGCCCAATCCCAGCAGTACTTC.

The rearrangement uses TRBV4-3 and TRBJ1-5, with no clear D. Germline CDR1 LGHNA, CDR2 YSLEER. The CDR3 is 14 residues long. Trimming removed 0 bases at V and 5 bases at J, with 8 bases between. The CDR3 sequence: CASSQDRQDQPQHF. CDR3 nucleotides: TGCGCCAGCAGCCAAGATAGGCAGGATCAGCCCCAGCATTTT.

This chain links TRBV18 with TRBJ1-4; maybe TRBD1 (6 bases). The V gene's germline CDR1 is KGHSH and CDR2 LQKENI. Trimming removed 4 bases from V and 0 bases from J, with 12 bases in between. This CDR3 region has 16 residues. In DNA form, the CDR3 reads TGTGCCAGCTCACAGGGGGTTGGCGCAACTAATGAAAAACTGTTTTTT. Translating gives CASSQGVGATNEKLFF.

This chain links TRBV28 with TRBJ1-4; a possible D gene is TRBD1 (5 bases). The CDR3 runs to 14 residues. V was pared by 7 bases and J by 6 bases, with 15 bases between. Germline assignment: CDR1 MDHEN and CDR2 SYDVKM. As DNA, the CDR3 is TGTGCCAGCACCCCTACGGGGGTTTATGAAAAACTGTTTTTT. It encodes CASTPTGVYEKLFF.

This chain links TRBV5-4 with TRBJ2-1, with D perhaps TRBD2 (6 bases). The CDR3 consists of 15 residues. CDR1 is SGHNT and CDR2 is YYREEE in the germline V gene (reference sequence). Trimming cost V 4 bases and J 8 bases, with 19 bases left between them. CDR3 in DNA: TGTGCCAGCAGCGCCATCAGTGGAGGGGTGGATGAGCAGTTCTTC. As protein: CASSAISGGVDEQFF. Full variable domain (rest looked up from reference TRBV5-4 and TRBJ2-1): ETGVTQSPTHLIKTRGQQVTLRCSSQSGHNTVSWYQQALGQGPQFIFQYYREEENGRGNFPPRFSGLQFPNYSSELNVNALELDDSALYLCASSAISGGVDEQFFGPGTRLTVL.

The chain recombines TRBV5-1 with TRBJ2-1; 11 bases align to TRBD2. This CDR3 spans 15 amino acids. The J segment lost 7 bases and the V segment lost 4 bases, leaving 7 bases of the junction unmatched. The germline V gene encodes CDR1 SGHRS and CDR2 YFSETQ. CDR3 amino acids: CASSPAVAGGNEQFF. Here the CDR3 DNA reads TGCGCCAGCAGCCCGGCGGTAGCGGGGGGGAATGAGCAGTTCTTC.

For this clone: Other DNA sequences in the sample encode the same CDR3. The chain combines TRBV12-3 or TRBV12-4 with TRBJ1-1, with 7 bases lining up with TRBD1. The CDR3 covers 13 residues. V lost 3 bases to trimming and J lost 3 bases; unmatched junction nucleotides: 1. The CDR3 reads CASSFGQDTEAFF. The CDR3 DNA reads TGTGCCAGCAGTTTTGGACAGGACACTGAAGCTTTCTTT.

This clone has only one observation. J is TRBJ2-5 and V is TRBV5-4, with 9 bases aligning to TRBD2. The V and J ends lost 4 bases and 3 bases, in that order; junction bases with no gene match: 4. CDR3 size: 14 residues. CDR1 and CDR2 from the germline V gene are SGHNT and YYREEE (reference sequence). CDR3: CASSIWTSEETQYF. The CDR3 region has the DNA TGTGCCAGCAGCATATGGACTAGCGAAGAGACCCAGTACTTC.

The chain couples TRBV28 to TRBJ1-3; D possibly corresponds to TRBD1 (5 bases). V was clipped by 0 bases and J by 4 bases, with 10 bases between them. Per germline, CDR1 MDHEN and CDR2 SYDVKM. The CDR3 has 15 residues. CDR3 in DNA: TGTGCCAGCAGTTTATGGGCAGGGTTAGGAAACACCATATATTTT. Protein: CASSLWAGLGNTIYF.

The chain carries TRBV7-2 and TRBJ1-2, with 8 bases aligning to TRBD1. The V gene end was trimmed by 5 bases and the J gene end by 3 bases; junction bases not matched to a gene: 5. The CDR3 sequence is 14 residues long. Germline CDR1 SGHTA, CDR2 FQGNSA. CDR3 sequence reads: CASSTQTGDYGYTF. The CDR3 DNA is TGTGCCAGCAGCACACAGACAGGGGACTATGGCTACACCTTC.

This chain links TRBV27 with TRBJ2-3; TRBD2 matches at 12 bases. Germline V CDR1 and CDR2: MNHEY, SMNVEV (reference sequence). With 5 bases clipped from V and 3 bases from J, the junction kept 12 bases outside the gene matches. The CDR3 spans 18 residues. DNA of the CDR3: TGTGCCAGCAGTCCCGTAGCTAGCGGGGGGGCCAATACAGATACGCAGTATTTT. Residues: CASSPVASGGANTDTQYF.

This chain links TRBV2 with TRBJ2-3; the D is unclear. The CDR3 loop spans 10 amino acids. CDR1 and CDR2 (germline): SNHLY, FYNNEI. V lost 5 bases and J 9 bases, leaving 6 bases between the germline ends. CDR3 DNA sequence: TGTGCCAGCAGTCTACGGACGCAGTATTTT. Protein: CASSLRTQYF.

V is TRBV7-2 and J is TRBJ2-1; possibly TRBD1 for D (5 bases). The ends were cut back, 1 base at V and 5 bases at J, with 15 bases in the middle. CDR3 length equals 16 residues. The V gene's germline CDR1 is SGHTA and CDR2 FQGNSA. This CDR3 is CASSLVVWTRNNEQFF. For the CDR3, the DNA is TGTGCCAGCAGCTTAGTTGTCTGGACACGGAACAATGAGCAGTTCTTC.

The CDR3 bases are TGTGCCAGCATCACGACGGGGAGTAGGTCTGAAGCTTTCTTT. Translation: CASITTGSRSEAFF. This sequence joins TRBV28 and TRBJ1-1; D is uncertain. Germline V gene sequence: CDR1 MDHEN, CDR2 SYDVKM. With 7 bases removed from V and 6 bases from J, the gap between germline ends came to 18 bases. The CDR3 is made up of 14 amino acids.